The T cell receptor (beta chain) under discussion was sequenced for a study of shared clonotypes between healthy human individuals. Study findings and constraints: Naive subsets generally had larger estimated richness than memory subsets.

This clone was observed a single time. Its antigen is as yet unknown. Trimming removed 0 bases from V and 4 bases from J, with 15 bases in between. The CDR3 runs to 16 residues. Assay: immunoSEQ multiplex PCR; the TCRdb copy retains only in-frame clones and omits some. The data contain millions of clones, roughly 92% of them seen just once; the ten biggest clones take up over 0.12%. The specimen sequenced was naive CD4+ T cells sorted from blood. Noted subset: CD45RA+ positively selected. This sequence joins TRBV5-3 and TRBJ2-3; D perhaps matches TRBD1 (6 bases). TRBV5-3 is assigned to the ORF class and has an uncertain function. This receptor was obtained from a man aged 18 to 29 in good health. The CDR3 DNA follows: TGTGCCAGAAGCTTGGCCTCCCAGGGGAGATCAGATACGCAGTATTTT. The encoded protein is CARSLASQGRSDTQYF.